Listed here are 18 T cell receptor beta chains from one sample, sequenced in a study of T cell responses to AZD1222 COVID-19 vaccine. Data came from immunoSEQ multiplex PCR; TCRdb stores just in-frame clones and leaves some out. Among 90,000 to 120,000 clones listed, about 90% were seen once. The material sequenced was peripheral blood, taken 28 days after the second AZD1222 dose. The receptors derive from an adult who received the AZD1222 COVID-19 vaccine.

J is TRBJ2-1 and V is TRBV7-9; the D gene is possibly TRBD2 (6 bases). Germline assignment: CDR1 SEHNR and CDR2 FQNEAQ (reference sequence). The V end lost 6 bases, the J end lost 2 bases, and 11 bases lay between the germline ends. The CDR3 contains 14 residues. The CDR3 sequence: CASSLTGAYNEQFF. The CDR3 DNA sequence: TGTGCCAGCAGTCTAACGGGGGCCTACAATGAGCAGTTCTTC. Complete variable domain (other parts from reference TRBV7-9 and TRBJ2-1): DTGVSQNPRHKITKRGQNVTFRCDPISEHNRLYWYRQTLGQGPEFLTYFQNEAQLEKSRLLSDRFSAERPKGSFSTLEIQRTEQGDSAMYLCASSLTGAYNEQFFGPGTRLTVL.

This clone was seen only once. The chain couples TRBV15 to TRBJ1-2; possibly TRBD1 for D (5 bases). Germline CDR1 and CDR2: LNHNV and YYDKDF (reference sequence). The ends were cut back, 0 bases at V and 8 bases at J, with 13 bases in the middle. CDR3 length: 14 amino acids. Here the CDR3 reads CATSRERTGVGYTF. CDR3 bases: TGTGCCACCAGCAGAGAGCGGACGGGGGTCGGCTACACCTTC.

The CDR3 DNA reads TGTGCCAGCAGTGACAGAACTGAAGCTTTCTTT. This codes for CASSDRTEAFF. The rearrangement joins TRBV2 to TRBJ1-1, with no clear D. Per the germline V gene, CDR1 is SNHLY and CDR2 is FYNNEI. V was trimmed by 3 bases and J by 5 bases, leaving 4 bases between them. The CDR3 spans 11 residues.

The chain has TRBV15 and TRBJ2-2; no firm D call. V was shortened by 0 bases and J by 4 bases, with 6 bases between the two germline ends. CDR1 and CDR2 (germline): LNHNV, YYDKDF (reference sequence). The CDR3 length is 14 residues. CDR3 region: CATSRDWGTGELFF. CDR3 sequence (DNA): TGTGCCACCAGCAGAGATTGGGGCACCGGGGAGCTGTTTTTT.

This chain joins TRBV6-5 and TRBJ2-7; D uncertain. CDR3 length equals 14 residues. Trimming removed 1 base at V and 7 bases at J, with 14 bases between. Germline values: CDR1 MNHEY, CDR2 SVGAGI. The CDR3 region is CASSYYGSRGEQYF. Written as DNA, the CDR3 is TGTGCCAGCAGTTACTACGGCAGCCGCGGAGAGCAGTACTTC.

V and J are TRBV18 and TRBJ1-5, with D possibly being TRBD1 (6 bases). Trimming pared 0 bases from V and 3 bases from J, leaving 12 bases between. This CDR3 is 16 amino acids long. Germline V CDR1 and CDR2: KGHSH, LQKENI. The CDR3 reads CASSPPNRASNQPQHF. DNA of the CDR3: TGTGCCAGCTCACCACCTAACAGGGCTTCCAATCAGCCCCAGCATTTT.

V gene TRBV7-6 combines with J gene TRBJ1-3, with D tentatively TRBD1 (5 bases). V lost 0 bases, J lost 0 bases, and 12 bases lay in between. This CDR3 is 17 amino acids long. The germline V gene encodes CDR1 SGHVS and CDR2 FNYEAQ. Here the CDR3 reads CASSLASSGLSGNTIYF. CDR3 sequence (DNA): TGTGCCAGCAGCTTAGCCTCCTCAGGGCTCTCTGGAAACACCATATATTTT.

This chain connects TRBV5-8 to TRBJ1-2; 7 positions match TRBD1. The CDR3 is made up of 14 amino acids. Germline CDR1 is SGHTS and CDR2 is YDEGEE. V shed 4 bases, J shed 10 bases, and the junction held 13 bases outside the gene matches. The CDR3 DNA reads TGTGCCAGCAGCCGGGAAACAGGGGCTCTTGACTACACCTTC. Amino acids: CASSRETGALDYTF.

The rearrangement links TRBV7-9 to TRBJ2-2; D ambiguous. Germline V lookup: CDR1 SEHNR, CDR2 FQNEAQ (reference sequence). The ends were cut back, 2 bases at V and 1 base at J, with 11 bases in the middle. This CDR3 spans 16 amino acids. The chain's CDR3 is CASSLHSLLNTGELFF. Written as DNA, the CDR3 is TGTGCCAGCAGCTTACATTCACTCCTGAACACCGGGGAGCTGTTTTTT. Complete variable domain (other parts from reference TRBV7-9 and TRBJ2-2): DTGVSQNPRHKITKRGQNVTFRCDPISEHNRLYWYRQTLGQGPEFLTYFQNEAQLEKSRLLSDRFSAERPKGSFSTLEIQRTEQGDSAMYLCASSLHSLLNTGELFFGEGSRLTVL.

This chain links TRBV6-4 with TRBJ2-5; 9 bases match TRBD2. The CDR3 has 14 amino acids. Germline CDR1 reads MRHNA; CDR2 reads SNTAGT. V gave up 3 bases and J gave up 1 base; unmatched junction bases: 0. The CDR3 here is CASSERGGQETQYF. The CDR3, as DNA: TGTGCCAGCAGTGAGCGGGGGGGCCAAGAGACCCAGTACTTC.

V and J are TRBV28 and TRBJ1-1, with D unresolved. Germline-derived CDR1 and CDR2 are MDHEN and SYDVKM. The V end lost 3 bases, the J end lost 7 bases, and 18 bases lay between the germline ends. CDR3 length: 15 amino acids. The CDR3 is CASSFSLGSDREAFF. DNA of the CDR3: TGTGCCAGCAGTTTCTCGCTGGGCTCCGACCGTGAAGCTTTCTTT. The full variable domain, rest sourced from reference TRBV28 and TRBJ1-1, is DVKVTQSSRYLVKRTGEKVFLECVQDMDHENMFWYRQDPGLGLRLIYFSYDVKMKEKGDIPEGYSVSREKKERFSLILESASTNQTSMYLCASSFSLGSDREAFFGQGTRLTVV.

The gene calls are TRBV7-2 and TRBJ2-7; D is undetermined. V gave up 5 bases and J gave up 3 bases, with 29 bases separating them. The CDR3 is 19 amino acids. Germline loops: CDR1 SGHTA, CDR2 FQGNSA. CDR3 nucleotides: TGTGCCAGCAGCCTACGGACGGGCCAATGGCTCCAAGGTGACTACGAGCAGTACTTC. This encodes CASSLRTGQWLQGDYEQYF.

The chain recombines TRBV5-1 with TRBJ1-1; D is unresolved. Germline V CDR1 and CDR2: SGHRS, YFSETQ. The CDR3 runs 14 residues. Between the trimmed V and J ends, which lost 0 bases and 6 bases, there was a span of 12 bases. The CDR3: CASSLEDYVPEAFF. In nucleotides, the CDR3 is TGCGCCAGCAGCTTGGAGGACTATGTCCCTGAAGCTTTCTTT.

The chain carries TRBV2 and TRBJ2-2, with D tentatively TRBD1 (6 bases). Germline CDR1 SNHLY, CDR2 FYNNEI. This CDR3 comprises 10 residues. Trimming took 5 bases from V and 15 from J, leaving 10 bases between them. The CDR3 coding sequence is TGTGCCAGCAGTTATGGACAGTTGTTTTTT. This codes for CASSYGQLFF.

CDR3 protein: CAWRGTAAETQYF. The CDR3 bases are TGTGCCTGGAGAGGGACCGCAGCTGAGACCCAGTACTTC. The chain recombines TRBV30 with TRBJ2-5, with D perhaps assigned TRBD1 or TRBD2 (5 bases each). Trimming stripped 3 bases from V and 5 bases from J, with 13 bases between. CDR1 is GTSNPN, CDR2 SVGIG, per germline (reference sequence). The CDR3 has 13 residues.

The chain recombines TRBV29-1 with TRBJ1-1; 10 bases map to TRBD1. CDR1 and CDR2 from the germline V gene are SQVTM and ANQGSEA. The CDR3 loop spans 15 amino acids. The J segment lost 5 bases and the V segment lost 1 base, leaving 7 bases of the junction unmatched. This CDR3 is CSVEGPGQGSTEAFF. CDR3 bases: TGCAGCGTTGAAGGTCCGGGACAGGGGAGTACTGAAGCTTTCTTT.

This clone was seen just once. This chain links TRBV7-9 with TRBJ1-1; the D is unclear. The CDR3 covers 12 residues. Trimming removed 2 bases at V and 11 bases at J, with 12 bases between. Germline CDR1 and CDR2: SEHNR and FQNEAQ (reference sequence). DNA for the CDR3: TGTGCCAGCAGCTTAATCCCCTGGAGGGCTTTCTTT. Translation: CASSLIPWRAFF. Drawing the rest from reference TRBV7-9 and TRBJ1-1, the complete variable domain is DTGVSQNPRHKITKRGQNVTFRCDPISEHNRLYWYRQTLGQGPEFLTYFQNEAQLEKSRLLSDRFSAERPKGSFSTLEIQRTEQGDSAMYLCASSLIPWRAFFGQGTRLTVV.

The chain recombines TRBV5-5 with TRBJ1-3, with D perhaps TRBD1 (5 bases). The CDR3 runs 16 residues. CDR1 and CDR2 from the germline V gene are SGHKS and YYEKEE (reference sequence). Trimming cost V 3 bases and J 1 base, with 14 bases left between them. The CDR3 DNA follows: TGTGCCAGCAGCTGGGGCCCTCGGGGGTCTGGAAACACCATATATTTT. It codes for CASSWGPRGSGNTIYF.